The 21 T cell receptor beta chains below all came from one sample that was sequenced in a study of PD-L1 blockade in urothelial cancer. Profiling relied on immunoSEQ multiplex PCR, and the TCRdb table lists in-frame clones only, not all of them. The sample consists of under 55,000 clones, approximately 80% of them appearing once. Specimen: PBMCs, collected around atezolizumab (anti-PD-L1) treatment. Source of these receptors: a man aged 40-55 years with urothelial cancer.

Here the CDR3 reads CASRAGAYTGELFF. In DNA form, the CDR3 reads TGTGCCAGCAGGGCGGGCGCGTACACCGGGGAGCTGTTTTTT. The rearrangement joins TRBV6-5 to TRBJ2-2; a possible D gene is TRBD2 (5 bases). Germline CDR1 and CDR2: MNHEY and SVGAGI. Deletions cut 6 bases from V and 3 bases from J, with 11 bases between. CDR3 length: 14 amino acids.

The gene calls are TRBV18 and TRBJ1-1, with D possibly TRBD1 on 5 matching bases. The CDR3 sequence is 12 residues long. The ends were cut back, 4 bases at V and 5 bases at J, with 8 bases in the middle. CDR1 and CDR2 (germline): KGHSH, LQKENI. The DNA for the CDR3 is TGTGCCAGCTCACTCCGGGGGACTGAAGCTTTCTTT. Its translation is CASSLRGTEAFF.

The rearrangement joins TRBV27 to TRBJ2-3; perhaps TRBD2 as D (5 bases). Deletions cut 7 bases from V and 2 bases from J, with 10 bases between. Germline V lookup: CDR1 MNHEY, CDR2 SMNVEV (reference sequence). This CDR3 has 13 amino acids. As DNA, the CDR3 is TGTGCCAGCACCGGACTGGACACAGATACGCAGTATTTT. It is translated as CASTGLDTDTQYF.

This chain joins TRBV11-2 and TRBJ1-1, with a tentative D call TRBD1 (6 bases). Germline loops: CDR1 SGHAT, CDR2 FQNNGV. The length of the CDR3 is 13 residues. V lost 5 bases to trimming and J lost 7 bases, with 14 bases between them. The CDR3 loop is CASSPQGLNEAFF. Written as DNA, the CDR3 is TGTGCCAGCAGCCCCCAGGGGCTCAATGAAGCTTTCTTT.

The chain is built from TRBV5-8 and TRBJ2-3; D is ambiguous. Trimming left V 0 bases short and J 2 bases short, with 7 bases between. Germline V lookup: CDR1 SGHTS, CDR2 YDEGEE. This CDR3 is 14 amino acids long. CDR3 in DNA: TGTGCCAGCAGCTTGGGACTTTTCACAGATACGCAGTATTTT. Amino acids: CASSLGLFTDTQYF.

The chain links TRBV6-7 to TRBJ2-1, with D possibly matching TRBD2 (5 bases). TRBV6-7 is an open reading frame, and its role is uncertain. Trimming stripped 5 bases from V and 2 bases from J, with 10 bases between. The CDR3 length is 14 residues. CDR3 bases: TGTGCCAGCAGTGGTCGCGGGCCCTACAATGAGCAGTTCTTC. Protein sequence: CASSGRGPYNEQFF.

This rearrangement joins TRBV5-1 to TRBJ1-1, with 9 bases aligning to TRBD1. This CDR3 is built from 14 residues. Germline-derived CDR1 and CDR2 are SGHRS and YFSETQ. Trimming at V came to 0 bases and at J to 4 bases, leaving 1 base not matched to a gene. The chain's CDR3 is CASSLAGQGTEAFF. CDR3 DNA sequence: TGCGCCAGCAGCTTGGCGGGACAGGGCACTGAAGCTTTCTTT.

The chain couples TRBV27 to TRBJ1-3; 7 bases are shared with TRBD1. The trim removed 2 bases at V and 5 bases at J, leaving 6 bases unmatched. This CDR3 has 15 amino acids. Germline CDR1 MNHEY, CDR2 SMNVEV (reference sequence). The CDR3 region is CASSLADRDRNTIYF. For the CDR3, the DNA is TGTGCCAGCAGTTTAGCTGACAGGGACCGAAACACCATATATTTT.

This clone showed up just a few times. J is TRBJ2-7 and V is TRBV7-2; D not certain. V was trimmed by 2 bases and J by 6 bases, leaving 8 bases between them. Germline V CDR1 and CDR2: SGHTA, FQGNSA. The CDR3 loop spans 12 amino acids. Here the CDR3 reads CASSLWPGEQYF. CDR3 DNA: TGTGCCAGCAGCTTATGGCCGGGCGAGCAGTACTTC.

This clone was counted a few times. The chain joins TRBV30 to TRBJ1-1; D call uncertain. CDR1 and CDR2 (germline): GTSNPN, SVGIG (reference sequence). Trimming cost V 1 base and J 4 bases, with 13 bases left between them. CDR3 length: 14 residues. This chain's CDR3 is CAWSASPLSTEAFF. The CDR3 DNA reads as TGTGCCTGGAGTGCCTCGCCCCTGAGCACTGAAGCTTTCTTT.

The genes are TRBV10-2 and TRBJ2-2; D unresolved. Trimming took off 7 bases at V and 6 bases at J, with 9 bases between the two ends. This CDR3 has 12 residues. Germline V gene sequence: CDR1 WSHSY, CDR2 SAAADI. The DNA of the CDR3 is TGCGCCAGCAAAATGTCGGCCGGGGAGCTGTTTTTT. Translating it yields CASKMSAGELFF.

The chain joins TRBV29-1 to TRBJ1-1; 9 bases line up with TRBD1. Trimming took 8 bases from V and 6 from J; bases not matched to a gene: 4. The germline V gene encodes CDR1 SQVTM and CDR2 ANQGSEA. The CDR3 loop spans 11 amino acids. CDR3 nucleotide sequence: TGCAGCTTTACAGGGGGCTCTGAAGCTTTCTTT. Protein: CSFTGGSEAFF.

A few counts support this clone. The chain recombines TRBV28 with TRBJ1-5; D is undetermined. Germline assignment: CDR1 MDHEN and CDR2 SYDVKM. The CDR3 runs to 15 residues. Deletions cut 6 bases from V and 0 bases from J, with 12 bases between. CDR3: CASSTVSNSNQPQHF. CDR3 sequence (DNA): TGTGCCAGCAGCACAGTCAGCAATAGCAATCAGCCCCAGCATTTT.

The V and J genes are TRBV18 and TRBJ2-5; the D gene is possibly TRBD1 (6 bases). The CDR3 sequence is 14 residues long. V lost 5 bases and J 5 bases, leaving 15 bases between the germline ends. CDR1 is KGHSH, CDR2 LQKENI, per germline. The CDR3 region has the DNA TGTGCCAGCTCAAATCAGGGGTGGAAGGAGACCCAGTACTTC. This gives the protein CASSNQGWKETQYF.

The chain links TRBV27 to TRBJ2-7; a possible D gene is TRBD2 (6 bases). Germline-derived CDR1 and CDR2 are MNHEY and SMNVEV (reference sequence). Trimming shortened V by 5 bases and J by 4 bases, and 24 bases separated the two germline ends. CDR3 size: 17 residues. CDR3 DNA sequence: TGTGCCAGCAGTGCCTTCTTTGGGGGGACGACAACTTACGAGCAGTACTTC. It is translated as CASSAFFGGTTTYEQYF.

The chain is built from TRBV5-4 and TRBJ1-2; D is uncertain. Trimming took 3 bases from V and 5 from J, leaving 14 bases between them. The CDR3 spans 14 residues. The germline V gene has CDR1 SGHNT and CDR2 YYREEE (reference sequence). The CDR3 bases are TGTGCCAGCAGCTGGAGGACTGTGGCATATGGCTACACCTTC. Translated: CASSWRTVAYGYTF.

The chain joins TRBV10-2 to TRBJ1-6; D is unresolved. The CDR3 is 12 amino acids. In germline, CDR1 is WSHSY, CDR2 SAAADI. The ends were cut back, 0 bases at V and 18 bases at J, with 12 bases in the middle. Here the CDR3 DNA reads TGCGCCAGCAGTGAGTCGGGAGGAGCCCACCACTTT. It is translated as CASSESGGAHHF.

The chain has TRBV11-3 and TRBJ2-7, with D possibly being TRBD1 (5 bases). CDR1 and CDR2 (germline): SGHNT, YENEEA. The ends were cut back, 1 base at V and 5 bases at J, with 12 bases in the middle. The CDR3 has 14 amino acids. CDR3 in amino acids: CASSLGGWGNEQYF. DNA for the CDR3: TGTGCCAGCAGCTTAGGGGGTTGGGGCAACGAGCAGTACTTC.

CDR3 coding DNA: TGTGCCAGCAGCTTGGGGACAGGGGTGTACGAGCAGTACTTC. Protein product: CASSLGTGVYEQYF. The V call is TRBV5-6, the J call TRBJ2-7; TRBD1 aligns across 9 bases. The germline gives CDR1 SGHDT, CDR2 YYEEEE. This CDR3 region has 14 residues. V dropped 0 bases and J dropped 4; count of bases not matched to a gene: 2.

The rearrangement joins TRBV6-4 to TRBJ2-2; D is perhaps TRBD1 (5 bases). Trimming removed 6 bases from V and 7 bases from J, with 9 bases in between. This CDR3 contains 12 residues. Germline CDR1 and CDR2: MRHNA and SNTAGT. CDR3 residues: CASRQGDGELFF. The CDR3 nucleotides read TGTGCCAGCAGGCAGGGTGACGGGGAGCTGTTTTTT.

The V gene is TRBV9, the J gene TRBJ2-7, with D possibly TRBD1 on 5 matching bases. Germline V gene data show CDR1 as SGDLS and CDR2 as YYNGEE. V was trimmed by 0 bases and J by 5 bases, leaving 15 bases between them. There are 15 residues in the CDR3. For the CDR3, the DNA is TGTGCCAGCAGCGTAGAGGGAAGGGGTTGGAACGAGCAGTACTTC. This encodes CASSVEGRGWNEQYF.